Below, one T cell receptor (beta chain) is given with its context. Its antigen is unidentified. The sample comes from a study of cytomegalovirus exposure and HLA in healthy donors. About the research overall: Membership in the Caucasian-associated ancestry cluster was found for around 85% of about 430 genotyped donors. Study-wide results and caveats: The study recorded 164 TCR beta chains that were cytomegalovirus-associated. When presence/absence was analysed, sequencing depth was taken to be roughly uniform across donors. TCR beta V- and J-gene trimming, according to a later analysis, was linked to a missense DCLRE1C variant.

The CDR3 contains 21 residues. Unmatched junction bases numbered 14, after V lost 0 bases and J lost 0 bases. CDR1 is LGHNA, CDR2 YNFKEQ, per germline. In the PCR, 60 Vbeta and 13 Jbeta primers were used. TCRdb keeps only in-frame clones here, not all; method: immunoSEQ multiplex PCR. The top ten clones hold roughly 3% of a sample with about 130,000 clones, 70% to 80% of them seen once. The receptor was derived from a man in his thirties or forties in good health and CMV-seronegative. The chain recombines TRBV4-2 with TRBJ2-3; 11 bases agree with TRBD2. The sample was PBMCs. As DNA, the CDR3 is TGTGCCAGCAGCCAAGAGTTTCTTTATAGCGGGGGGGCCTTGAGCACAGATACGCAGTATTTT. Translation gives CASSQEFLYSGGALSTDTQYF.